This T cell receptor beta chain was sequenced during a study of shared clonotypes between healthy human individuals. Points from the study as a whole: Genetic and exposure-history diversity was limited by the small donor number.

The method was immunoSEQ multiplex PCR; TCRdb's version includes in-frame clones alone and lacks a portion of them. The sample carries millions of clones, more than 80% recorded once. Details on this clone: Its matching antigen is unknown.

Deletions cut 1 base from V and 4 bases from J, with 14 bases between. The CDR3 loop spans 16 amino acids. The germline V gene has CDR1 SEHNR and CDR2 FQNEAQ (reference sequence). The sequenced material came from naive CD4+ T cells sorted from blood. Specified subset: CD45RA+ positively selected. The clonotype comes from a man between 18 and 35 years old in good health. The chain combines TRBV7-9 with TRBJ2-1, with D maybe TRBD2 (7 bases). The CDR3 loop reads CASSLVGAGAYNEQFF. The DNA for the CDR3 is TGTGCCAGCAGCTTAGTAGGTGCGGGGGCATACAATGAGCAGTTCTTC.